This T cell receptor (beta chain) was retrieved from a study of cytomegalovirus exposure and HLA in healthy donors. PCR involved 60 Vbeta and 13 Jbeta primers. Profiling relied on immunoSEQ multiplex PCR, and the TCRdb table lists in-frame clones only, not all of them. Of some 190,000 clones listed, 85% are singletons. V shed 5 bases and J 1 base; nucleotides not matched to a gene: 8. The CDR3 spans 15 residues. The V gene's germline CDR1 is SGHRS and CDR2 YFSETQ. A word on this clone: What it recognizes is unknown.

Broader study findings: Owing to their indistinguishability, certain V segments, notably TRBV6-2 and TRBV6-3, were excluded. Sequencing depth roughly uniform across donors was assumed in presence/absence analyses.

This sequence originates from a boy between 2 and 15 years old in good health and CMV-seronegative. Sequences were obtained from PBMCs. V gene TRBV5-1 combines with J gene TRBJ2-7; 8 bases are a match to TRBD2. CDR3 amino acids: CASRRNSGTSYEQYF. Written as DNA, the CDR3 is TGCGCCAGCAGAAGGAATAGCGGGACATCCTACGAGCAGTACTTC.